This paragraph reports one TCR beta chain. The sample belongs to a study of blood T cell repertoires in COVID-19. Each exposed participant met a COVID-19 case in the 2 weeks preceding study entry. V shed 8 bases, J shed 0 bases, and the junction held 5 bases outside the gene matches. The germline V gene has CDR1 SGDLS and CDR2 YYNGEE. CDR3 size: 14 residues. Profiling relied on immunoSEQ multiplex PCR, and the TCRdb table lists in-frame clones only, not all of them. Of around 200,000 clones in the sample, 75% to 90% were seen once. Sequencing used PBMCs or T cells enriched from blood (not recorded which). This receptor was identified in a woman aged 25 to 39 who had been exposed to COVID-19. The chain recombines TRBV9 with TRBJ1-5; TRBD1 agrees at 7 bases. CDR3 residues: CARTGTDSNQPQHF. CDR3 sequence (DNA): TGTGCCAGGACCGGGACAGATAGCAATCAGCCCCAGCATTTT. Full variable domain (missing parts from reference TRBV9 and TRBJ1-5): DSGVTQTPKHLITATGQRVTLRCSPRSGDLSVYWYQQSLDQGLQFLIQYYNGEERAKGNILERFSAQQFPDLHSELNLSSLELGDSALYFCARTGTDSNQPQHFGDGTRLSIL.